These 16 T cell receptor beta chains share one sample of origin, sequenced in a study of T cell changes during pregnancy in multiple sclerosis. TCRdb keeps only in-frame clones here, not all; method: immunoSEQ multiplex PCR. This sample yields approximately 83,000 clones, of which 85% to 95% are seen a single time; about 3.9% belongs to the top ten. The sample here was peripheral blood, taken in the first trimester of pregnancy. The receptor set was obtained from a female donor with multiple sclerosis, enrolled in a pregnancy study.

The chain is built from TRBV13 and TRBJ2-3; 7 nucleotides line up with TRBD1. This CDR3 is 15 amino acids long. V lost 4 bases to trimming and J lost 0 bases; unmatched junction nucleotides: 4. The germline CDR1 and CDR2 sequences are PRHDT and FYEKMQ (reference sequence). In DNA form, the CDR3 reads TGTGCCAGCAGCTGGGGGACAGCTAGCACAGATACGCAGTATTTT. Translation gives CASSWGTASTDTQYF.

A single count supports this clone. CDR3 sequence: CASSFRGGSYNEQFF. The DNA for the CDR3 is TGTGCCAGCAGTTTTAGGGGGGGTAGTTACAATGAGCAGTTCTTC. The rearrangement links TRBV27 to TRBJ2-1; tentative D call: TRBD2 (7 bases). CDR3 size: 15 residues. CDR1 MNHEY and CDR2 SMNVEV come from the germline V gene (reference sequence). V shed 3 bases and J shed 4 bases, with 13 bases lying between them.

The chain carries TRBV5-1 and TRBJ2-6; 9 bases fit TRBD1. V shed 4 bases, J shed 3 bases, and the junction held 8 bases outside the gene matches. CDR3 length: 17 amino acids. Germline assignment: CDR1 SGHRS and CDR2 YFSETQ. The DNA of the CDR3 is TGCGCCAGCAGCCCAAGACAGGGGGTAGGTGGGGCCAACGTCCTGACTTTC. It translates to CASSPRQGVGGANVLTF.

This clone was picked up one time. The chain uses TRBV9 and TRBJ1-5; TRBD1 is a possible D gene (5 bases). CDR1 is SGDLS, CDR2 YYNGEE, per germline. The CDR3 is 15 amino acids. V lost 0 bases to trimming and J lost 5 bases, with 12 bases between them. The CDR3 region is CASSVDGGSHQPQHF. The CDR3 nucleotides read TGTGCCAGCAGCGTAGATGGGGGGAGCCATCAGCCCCAGCATTTT.

This chain uses TRBV6-5 with TRBJ2-7, with 8 bases identical to TRBD2. The CDR3 covers 16 residues. The germline CDR1 and CDR2 sequences are MNHEY and SVGAGI. V trimming: 4 bases; J trimming: 0 bases; junction bases outside the gene matches: 8. The CDR3: CASSSRRGDLSYEQYF. The CDR3 DNA follows: TGTGCCAGCAGTTCTCGGCGGGGGGACCTCTCCTACGAGCAGTACTTC.

The chain uses TRBV30 and TRBJ1-3; D unresolved. The CDR3 loop spans 13 amino acids. The V end lost 4 bases, the J end lost 4 bases, and 11 bases lay between the germline ends. Germline CDR1 GTSNPN, CDR2 SVGIG (reference sequence). CDR3 amino acids: CAWTLTRGNTIYF. The DNA for the CDR3 is TGTGCCTGGACCCTGACACGCGGAAACACCATATATTTT.

The rearrangement uses TRBV21-1 and TRBJ1-4; the D call TRBD1 from the table was never checked on the DNA. TRBV21-1 constitutes a pseudogene. CDR3 length equals 14 residues. CDR3 sequence: CASSMGQGREKLFF. Here the CDR3 DNA reads TGTGCCAGCAGCATGGGACAGGGGCGGGAAAAACTGTTTTTT.

The chain has TRBV13 and TRBJ1-1, with a weak D call TRBD1 (5 bases). The V and J ends lost 3 bases and 1 base respectively, with 9 bases between them. Germline assignment: CDR1 PRHDT and CDR2 FYEKMQ (reference sequence). This CDR3 comprises 14 residues. CDR3 amino acids: CASSFGRANTEAFF. CDR3 nucleotides: TGTGCCAGCAGCTTCGGCAGGGCGAACACTGAAGCTTTCTTT.

The V gene is TRBV7-9, the J gene TRBJ2-2; TRBD2 matches at 10 bases. The CDR3 has 16 amino acids. The V segment lost 3 bases and the J segment 1 base; nucleotides outside the gene matches: 2. Germline CDR1 SEHNR, CDR2 FQNEAQ (reference sequence). The CDR3 DNA reads TGTGCCAGCAGCTTGGCTAGCGGGGGGAACACCGGGGAGCTGTTTTTT. Protein product: CASSLASGGNTGELFF.

The V and J genes are TRBV29-1 and TRBJ1-2; TRBD1 agrees at 8 bases. Trimming took 5 bases from V and 3 from J; bases not matched to a gene: 5. CDR1 and CDR2 (germline): SQVTM, ANQGSEA. This CDR3 has 13 residues. CDR3 amino acids: CSVSGQGDYGYTF. The CDR3 nucleotides read TGCAGCGTTTCAGGACAGGGCGACTATGGCTACACCTTC.

This chain uses TRBV27 with TRBJ2-3; D is perhaps TRBD2 (6 bases). The V end was cut by 5 bases, the J end by 8 bases, with 23 bases between. This CDR3 is built from 16 residues. Germline values: CDR1 MNHEY, CDR2 SMNVEV (reference sequence). CDR3 DNA: TGTGCCAGCAGTACACACCTCCGAGTCCCGCGGGGTACGCAGTATTTT. Translated, it gives CASSTHLRVPRGTQYF.

The chain employs TRBV15 and TRBJ2-7, with TRBD1 matching over 7 bases. CDR1 and CDR2 (germline): LNHNV, YYDKDF (reference sequence). The V segment lost 1 base and the J segment 2 bases; nucleotides outside the gene matches: 8. This CDR3 has 16 amino acids. As DNA, the CDR3 is TGTGCCACCAGCAGAGGAAACAGGGGCTCTACCTACGAGCAGTACTTC. It encodes CATSRGNRGSTYEQYF.

The chain joins TRBV27 to TRBJ2-7, with D possibly matching TRBD1 (7 bases). The CDR3 covers 18 residues. The V and J ends lost 6 bases and 4 bases respectively, with 28 bases between them. Per the germline V gene, CDR1 is MNHEY and CDR2 is SMNVEV (reference sequence). The CDR3 sequence: CASSPEGRGFGTGYEQYF. CDR3 DNA: TGTGCCAGCAGCCCCGAGGGCAGGGGGTTCGGGACTGGGTACGAGCAGTACTTC.

This clone was counted a few times. The V call is TRBV10-3, the J call TRBJ2-7; tentative D call: TRBD2 (6 bases). This CDR3 spans 11 amino acids. The V and J ends lost 8 bases and 7 bases respectively, with 12 bases between them. The V gene's germline CDR1 is ENHRY and CDR2 SYGVKD. CDR3 DNA sequence: TGTGCCATCTCCGTAGCGGAGGAGCAGTACTTC. Translated, it gives CAISVAEEQYF.

The chain recombines TRBV5-1 with TRBJ1-2; D might be TRBD1 (6 bases). Germline CDR1 is SGHRS and CDR2 is YFSETQ. The CDR3 is made up of 12 amino acids. Deletions cut 4 bases from V and 8 bases from J, with 12 bases between. CDR3 residues: CASSPEGDGYTF. The DNA for the CDR3 is TGCGCCAGCAGCCCAGAGGGGGACGGCTACACCTTC.

The chain combines TRBV5-6 with TRBJ2-1; 8 positions match TRBD2. V dropped 4 bases and J dropped 7; count of bases not matched to a gene: 19. This CDR3 has 18 amino acids. The germline CDR1 and CDR2 sequences are SGHDT and YYEEEE. The chain's CDR3 is CASSGTGRGGLTTNEQFF. The CDR3 DNA reads TGTGCCAGCAGCGGGACCGGGCGCGGGGGGCTAACTACTAATGAGCAGTTCTTC.